This T cell receptor beta chain was recovered during a study of cytomegalovirus exposure and HLA in healthy donors. Findings of the study overall: In an earlier analysis, in around 590 donors, most V segments appeared productive either ~90% or ~30% of the time. A later analysis linked a missense variant in DCLRE1C to the trimming of TCR beta V and J genes. It was shown in a later analysis that HLA-associated TCR beta chains were more clonally expanded than other, equally common chains.

Both 60 Vbeta primers and 13 Jbeta primers went into the PCR. Methods used by the authors: Later, 80 million or so unique TCR beta chains were counted in an analysis, and some 9.9 million of them were shared. Generated by immunoSEQ multiplex PCR, the TCRdb table keeps only in-frame clones and is missing some. V and J calls and clone size are those listed in that table; D and trimming were worked out from the DNA. The sample holds 150,000 to 200,000 clones; approximately 77% are singletons and the top ten take approximately 2.3%. Trimming removed 5 bases from V and 4 bases from J; junction bases left unmatched: 8. Germline lookup yields CDR1 SEHNR and CDR2 FQNEAQ (reference sequence). The CDR3 runs 15 residues. In the case of this clone: Its antigen is as yet unknown.

The chain combines TRBV7-9 with TRBJ2-3; TRBD1 aligns across 8 bases. This clonotype was obtained from a man aged 50 or older in good health and CMV-seropositive. The sequenced sample consisted of PBMCs. The chain's CDR3 is CASSPLTGGADTQYF. The CDR3 DNA follows: TGTGCCAGCAGCCCCCTCACAGGGGGAGCAGATACGCAGTATTTT.